This T cell receptor (beta chain) was recovered during a study of CD8 T cells in ankylosing spondylitis. TCRdb reanalysed the 5' RACE reads using MiXCR and keeps one entry per CDR3 protein. The sample carries some 100,000 distinct CDR3 sequences, roughly 8.5% recorded once. Overall study findings and caveats: Characteristic of ankylosing spondylitis blood, it appeared, was a TCR beta motif comprising fewer than 10 highly homologous variants. Disease-associated clones were reportedly significantly overrepresented in matched ankylosing spondylitis synovial fluid. Peripheral blood held disease-linked clones only at relatively low frequency, and these were CD8+.

The CDR3 consists of 15 residues. Per germline, CDR1 DFQATT and CDR2 SNEGSKA (reference sequence). J was trimmed by 0 bases and V by 5 bases; bases with no gene match: 3. Remarks on this clonotype: Its antigen is as yet unknown.

The rearrangement links TRBV20-1 to TRBJ2-2, with 10 bases identical to TRBD1. Sequenced input: blood, either unsorted or a sorted T cell fraction (not recorded which). This TCR derives from a male donor with ankylosing spondylitis. This CDR3 is CSAPGTGANTGELFF. CDR3 DNA sequence: TGCAGTGCTCCCGGGACAGGGGCGAACACCGGGGAGCTGTTTTTT.